Following are 30 T cell receptor beta chains from one sample sequenced in a study of blood T cells in healthy people across ages. Next came a second PCR, run for roughly 6 to 11 cycles, which used a sample-barcoded 5' primer along with a J-beta primer mix. TCRdb reprocessed the 5' RACE reads via MiXCR and lists one record per CDR3 protein. Of over 950,000 distinct CDR3 sequences in the sample, more than 30% were seen once. Sequencing was performed on blood. These receptors all come from a man in his late teens or twenties in good health.

This clonotype was observed a handful of times. This chain uses TRBV20-1 with TRBJ2-7, with 7 positions matching TRBD1. V lost 3 bases and J lost 7; bases outside the gene matches: 6. Germline-derived CDR1 and CDR2 are DFQATT and SNEGSKA (reference sequence). The CDR3 consists of 12 residues. DNA for the CDR3: TGCAGTGCTAGTACAGGGGCTAGTGAGCAGTACTTC. As protein: CSASTGASEQYF.

This clonotype was detected ten times or more. The rearrangement joins TRBV29-1 to TRBJ2-1, with 9 bases lining up with TRBD1. J was trimmed by 4 bases and V by 5 bases; bases with no gene match: 6. The CDR3 has 14 residues. Germline CDR1 and CDR2: SQVTM and ANQGSEA. CDR3 in DNA: TGCAGCGTTCCACCGGGACAGGGTTACAATGAGCAGTTCTTC. Translating it yields CSVPPGQGYNEQFF.

This chain connects TRBV10-3 to TRBJ2-7, with D hard to call. Per germline, CDR1 ENHRY and CDR2 SYGVKD. V was trimmed by 4 bases and J by 7 bases, leaving 11 bases between them. The CDR3 totals 12 residues. The CDR3 here is CAISAGNNEQYF. CDR3 sequence (DNA): TGTGCCATCAGTGCTGGGAACAATGAGCAGTACTTC.

This clonotype was observed many times. The chain carries TRBV5-1 and TRBJ2-3; D gene uncertain. The CDR3 extends over 13 amino acids. Trimming took off 4 bases at V and 2 bases at J, with 8 bases between the two ends. CDR1 and CDR2 (germline): SGHRS, YFSETQ. CDR3 residues: CASSPSNTDTQYF. In DNA, the CDR3 is TGCGCCAGCAGCCCCAGTAACACAGATACGCAGTATTTT.

With respect to this clonotype: The junction differs from germline at one of its ends, possibly a read error. The rearrangement uses TRBV24-1 and TRBJ2-6; D might be TRBD1 (5 bases). This CDR3 spans 14 amino acids. CDR1 and CDR2 from the germline V gene are KGHDR and SFDVKD. CDR3 coding DNA: TGTGCCACCAGTGAGAACTCTGGGGCCGACGTCCTGACTTTC. It codes for CATSENSGADVLTF.

As concerns this clonotype: This may be a read error, as it is one base from a much larger clone. The chain joins TRBV7-9 to TRBJ2-3; 10 bases line up with TRBD2. The germline V gene encodes CDR1 SEHNR and CDR2 FQNEAQ (reference sequence). There are 15 residues in the CDR3. The V segment lost 2 bases and the J segment 5 bases; nucleotides outside the gene matches: 4. The chain's CDR3 is CASSLSTSGVDTQYF. CDR3 in DNA: TGTGCCAGCAGCTTAAGTACTAGCGGGGTAGATACGCAGTATTTT.

V and J are TRBV6-6 and TRBJ1-1, with 8 bases lining up with TRBD1. The CDR3 consists of 15 residues. The trim removed 0 bases at V and 6 bases at J, leaving 6 bases unmatched. In germline, CDR1 is MNHNY, CDR2 SVGAGI (reference sequence). The CDR3 sequence: CASSYSQGARPEAFF. CDR3 coding DNA: TGTGCCAGCAGTTACTCCCAGGGGGCGCGTCCTGAAGCTTTCTTT.

This clonotype showed up just once. Germline and junction disagree at one end, which may indicate a read error. The chain is built from TRBV10-3 and TRBJ2-6; 7 nucleotides match TRBD1. This CDR3 contains 17 residues. Germline V gene data show CDR1 as ENHRY and CDR2 as SYGVKD. The CDR3 DNA reads TGTGCCATCAGTCGGGACAGTCTCTCCTCTGGGGCCAACGTCCCGACTTTC. Encoded protein: CAISRDSLSSGANVPTF.

The gene calls are TRBV29-1 and TRBJ2-7; possibly TRBD2 for D (5 bases). The V end was cut by 0 bases, the J end by 5 bases, with 14 bases between. Germline V lookup: CDR1 SQVTM, CDR2 ANQGSEA. The length of the CDR3 is 14 residues. The CDR3, as DNA: TGCAGCGTTGAAGAGTCCGGGAACTTCGACGAGCAGTACTTC. Its protein is CSVEESGNFDEQYF.

V is TRBV9 and J is TRBJ2-1; D is undetermined. This CDR3 is built from 14 residues. Trimming cost V 0 bases and J 8 bases, with 12 bases left between them. Germline V gives CDR1 SGDLS, CDR2 YYNGEE. The CDR3 is CASSVAPAMDEQFF. CDR3 nucleotides: TGTGCCAGCAGCGTAGCCCCCGCCATGGATGAGCAGTTCTTC. The entire variable domain, with the rest obtained from reference TRBV9 and TRBJ2-1, is as follows: DSGVTQTPKHLITATGQRVTLRCSPRSGDLSVYWYQQSLDQGLQFLIQYYNGEERAKGNILERFSAQQFPDLHSELNLSSLELGDSALYFCASSVAPAMDEQFFGPGTRLTVL.

V is TRBV4-1 and J is TRBJ1-1, with D unclear. CDR1 and CDR2 from the germline V gene are MGHRA and YSYEKL. CDR3 length equals 15 residues. V shed 1 base and J shed 7 bases, with 16 bases lying between them. CDR3: CASSQVGVLGDEAFF. Written as DNA, the CDR3 is TGCGCCAGCAGCCAAGTCGGTGTTTTAGGAGATGAAGCTTTCTTT.

The chain recombines TRBV9 with TRBJ1-6; 7 bases are a match to TRBD1. Looked up from germline, CDR1 is SGDLS and CDR2 is YYNGEE. CDR3 size: 15 residues. Losses at the gene ends were 4 bases for V and 8 bases for J; bases not matched to a gene: 9. The CDR3 sequence is CASSLLGQLDSPLHF. The CDR3, as DNA: TGTGCCAGCAGCCTACTGGGACAGCTCGATTCACCCCTCCACTTT.

In this sample, this clonotype turned up a few times. The V gene is TRBV6-1, the J gene TRBJ2-3; D is possibly TRBD2 (6 bases). The germline V and J ends were trimmed by 5 bases and 2 bases, with 23 bases remaining between them. Germline V gene data show CDR1 as MNHNS and CDR2 as SASEGT. This CDR3 contains 18 residues. The CDR3 sequence: CASSPRPLAELNTDTQYF. The CDR3 bases are TGTGCCAGCAGTCCTAGGCCACTAGCTGAGCTAAACACAGATACGCAGTATTTT.

The genes are TRBV18 and TRBJ1-1; weak D call: TRBD1 (6 bases). The CDR3 runs to 13 residues. Germline lookup yields CDR1 KGHSH and CDR2 LQKENI. V lost 7 bases, J lost 5 bases, and 14 bases lay in between. CDR3 in amino acids: CASLDYRDTEAFF. CDR3 nucleotide sequence: TGTGCCAGCTTAGATTACAGGGATACTGAAGCTTTCTTT.

This clonotype was seen a handful of times. This rearrangement joins TRBV20-1 to TRBJ2-3, with 13 bases aligning to TRBD2. Unmatched junction bases numbered 3, after V lost 3 bases and J lost 6 bases. Per the germline V gene, CDR1 is DFQATT and CDR2 is SNEGSKA (reference sequence). This CDR3 is 14 amino acids long. The CDR3 DNA follows: TGCAGTGCTAGGGGACTAGCGGGGAGGGATACGCAGTATTTT. It is translated as CSARGLAGRDTQYF.

This clonotype was counted a few times. A read error may account for a junction end that differs from germline. This CDR3 reads CASVEGVNYGYTF. The CDR3 coding sequence is TGCGCCAGCGTGGAGGGGGTGAACTATGGCTACACCTTC. The chain employs TRBV19 and TRBJ1-2; maybe TRBD1 (6 bases). Germline V gene sequence: CDR1 LNHDA, CDR2 SQIVND (reference sequence). The CDR3 totals 13 residues.

The chain employs TRBV6-6 and TRBJ1-1, with 7 bases fitting TRBD1. V lost 8 bases and J lost 11; bases outside the gene matches: 8. CDR1 MNHNY and CDR2 SVGAGI come from the germline V gene (reference sequence). The CDR3 covers 11 residues. Written as DNA, the CDR3 is TGTGCCAGCGCAGGGGGGACTGGGGCTTTCTTT. Translated, it gives CASAGGTGAFF.

The V and J genes are TRBV7-8 and TRBJ2-3; D is possibly TRBD1 (6 bases). V was cut by 5 bases and J by 4 bases, with 19 bases left in between. Germline CDR1 is SGHVS and CDR2 is FQNEAQ. This CDR3 is 16 amino acids long. The CDR3 DNA is TGTGCCAGCAGCCTCTCACCGGGACATCTCGCAGATACGCAGTATTTT. Translating it yields CASSLSPGHLADTQYF.

This clonotype has just one count. The rearrangement links TRBV29-1 to TRBJ2-4, with D perhaps matching TRBD1 (6 bases). The DNA matches TRBJ2-7 better at its end, which makes the J call doubtful. This CDR3 is 15 amino acids long. Germline V CDR1 and CDR2: SQVTM, ANQGSEA. Here the CDR3 reads CSVEDNLQGTHEQYF. The CDR3 bases are TGCAGCGTTGAAGACAACTTGCAGGGGACCCACGAGCAGTACTTC.

The CDR3 reads CATLDVAGELFF. CDR3 nucleotides: TGTGCCACCCTAGATGTCGCCGGGGAGCTGTTTTTT. The rearrangement joins TRBV28 to TRBJ2-2; D remains ambiguous. Trimming removed 10 bases from V and 6 bases from J, with 12 bases in between. CDR1 and CDR2 from the germline V gene are MDHEN and SYDVKM. The CDR3 loop spans 12 amino acids.

This clonotype was seen a handful of times. The CDR3 spells CASSHVGLITNYGYTF. Here the CDR3 DNA reads TGCGCCAGCAGCCACGTCGGACTGATCACTAACTATGGCTACACCTTC. The rearrangement links TRBV4-3 to TRBJ1-2; D uncertain. V was clipped by 3 bases and J by 0 bases, with 14 bases between them. The CDR3 totals 16 residues. Germline CDR1 and CDR2: LGHNA and YSLEER.

This sequence joins TRBV28 and TRBJ1-2; TRBD1 aligns across 9 bases. J was trimmed by 5 bases and V by 2 bases; bases with no gene match: 9. The CDR3 runs 16 residues. Germline loops: CDR1 MDHEN, CDR2 SYDVKM. The CDR3 nucleotides are TGTGCCAGCAGTTTAGGCGGACAGGGGTTCTCTTATGGCTACACCTTC. Its protein is CASSLGGQGFSYGYTF.

This chain links TRBV7-2 with TRBJ2-1; the D is unclear. The germline CDR1 and CDR2 sequences are SGHTA and FQGNSA. The CDR3 is made up of 16 amino acids. The V end lost 6 bases, the J end lost 7 bases, and 22 bases lay between the germline ends. CDR3 bases: TGTGCCAGCAGTGATCAAATAGGCGCTCCCGAAAATGAGCAGTTCTTC. Residues: CASSDQIGAPENEQFF.

The chain employs TRBV25-1 and TRBJ1-2; D perhaps matches TRBD1 (5 bases). The CDR3 runs 13 residues. The germline V gene has CDR1 MGHDK and CDR2 SYGVNS. Trimming left V 3 bases short and J 6 bases short, with 11 bases between. This CDR3 reads CASSEARADGYTF. The DNA for the CDR3 is TGTGCCAGCAGTGAGGCCAGGGCCGATGGCTACACCTTC.

With respect to this clonotype: The junction does not match germline at one end; this may be a read error. The V gene is TRBV27, the J gene TRBJ1-5; TRBD1 is a possible D gene (5 bases). The CDR3 totals 13 residues. Germline CDR1 is MNHEY and CDR2 is SMNVEV (reference sequence). The CDR3 bases are TGTGCCAGCAGTTTTTCAGGGCACCAGCCCCTGCATTTT. It is translated as CASSFSGHQPLHF.

This clonotype was found many times. The chain employs TRBV29-1 and TRBJ2-3; D may match TRBD1 or TRBD2 (5 bases each). Germline values: CDR1 SQVTM, CDR2 ANQGSEA. The CDR3 totals 12 residues. Trimming stripped 4 bases from V and 4 bases from J, with 9 bases between. The CDR3 protein is CSVGQGADTQYF. The CDR3 DNA is TGCAGCGTTGGCCAGGGAGCAGATACGCAGTATTTT.

V usage is TRBV15 and J usage is TRBJ1-2, with D tentatively TRBD1 (5 bases). The CDR3 loop spans 17 amino acids. V dropped 0 bases and J dropped 2 bases, with 16 bases sitting between them. The V gene's germline CDR1 is LNHNV and CDR2 YYDKDF (reference sequence). This CDR3 is CATSRDLAQGRNYGYTF. The CDR3 bases are TGTGCCACCAGCAGAGATCTCGCCCAGGGCAGGAACTATGGCTACACCTTC.

This sequence joins TRBV5-1 and TRBJ1-2; perhaps TRBD1 as D (5 bases). Trimming pared 0 bases from V and 4 bases from J, leaving 13 bases between. CDR1 and CDR2 (germline): SGHRS, YFSETQ. The CDR3 has 15 amino acids. CDR3 loop: CASSLETKRGYGYTF. The CDR3 DNA reads as TGCGCCAGCAGCTTGGAAACTAAAAGGGGCTATGGCTACACCTTC.

Ten or more counts support this clonotype. CDR3 amino acids: CASSLNLDTEAFF. The CDR3 nucleotides are TGTGCCAGCAGCTTGAATCTGGACACTGAAGCTTTCTTT. The rearrangement joins TRBV5-5 to TRBJ1-1, with no clear D. The V end lost 1 base, the J end lost 3 bases, and 7 bases lay between the germline ends. The CDR3 runs 13 residues. The germline CDR1 and CDR2 sequences are SGHKS and YYEKEE (reference sequence).

This chain joins TRBV27 and TRBJ2-1; 8 bases align to TRBD2. The trim removed 10 bases at V and 4 bases at J, leaving 6 bases unmatched. This CDR3 spans 13 amino acids. The germline V gene encodes CDR1 MNHEY and CDR2 SMNVEV (reference sequence). CDR3 bases: TGTGCCATCACGGGGGGGCCTTACAATGAGCAGTTCTTC. Its translation is CAITGGPYNEQFF.